This T cell receptor beta chain was identified in a study of post-analysis software for immune sequencing data. Unique molecular identifiers were present in the TCR beta cDNA libraries. Hundreds of thousands of cDNA molecules came from around 0.96 to 9.9 million T cells. TCRdb reprocessed the PCR reads with MiXCR, giving one entry per CDR3 protein. The table shows under 200,000 distinct CDR3 sequences, with 25% to 30% occurring only once. As for this clonotype: The antigen is unknown. With a much larger clone just one base away, this may be a read error.

This CDR3 has 18 amino acids. Germline CDR1 is SGHTA and CDR2 is FQGTGA. Trimming removed 8 bases from V and 0 bases from J; junction bases left unmatched: 9. Study-wide results and caveats: Five or six TRBV segments, including TRBV5-6, TRBV5-1 and TRBV20-1, were more frequent in patients than controls. Those with multiple sclerosis, the patient group, showed significantly lower normalized Chao1 diversity than controls. F measure grouped same-batch samples tightly together.

This sequence originates from a girl aged 2-17 years with multiple sclerosis. The chain carries TRBV7-3 and TRBJ2-6, with 11 bases fitting TRBD1. The sample taken for sequencing was blood. The CDR3 DNA reads TGTGCCAGCGGCATAAGGACAGGGGGCGGCTCTGGGGCCAACGTCCTGACTTTC. It specifies CASGIRTGGGSGANVLTF. The full variable domain, with the rest looked up from reference TRBV7-3 and TRBJ2-6, is GAGVSQTPSNKVTEKGKYVELRCDPISGHTALYWYRQSLGQGPEFLIYFQGTGAADDSGLPNDRFFAVRPEGSVSTLKIQRTERGDSAVYLCASGIRTGGGSGANVLTFGAGSRLTVL.